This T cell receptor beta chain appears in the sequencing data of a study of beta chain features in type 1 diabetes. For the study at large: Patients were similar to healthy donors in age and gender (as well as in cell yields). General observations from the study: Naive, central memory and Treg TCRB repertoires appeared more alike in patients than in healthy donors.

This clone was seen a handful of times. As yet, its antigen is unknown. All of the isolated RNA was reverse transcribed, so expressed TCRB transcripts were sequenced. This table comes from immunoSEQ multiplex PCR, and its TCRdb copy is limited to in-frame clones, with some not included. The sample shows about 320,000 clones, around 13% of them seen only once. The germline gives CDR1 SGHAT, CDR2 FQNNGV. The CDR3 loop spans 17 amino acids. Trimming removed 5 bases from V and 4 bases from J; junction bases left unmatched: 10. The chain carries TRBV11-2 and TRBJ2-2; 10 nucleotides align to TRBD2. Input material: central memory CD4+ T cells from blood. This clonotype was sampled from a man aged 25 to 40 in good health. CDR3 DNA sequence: TGTGCCAGCAGCCCCCGTAGAAGCGGGGGGGGCACCGGGGAGCTGTTTTTT. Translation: CASSPRRSGGGTGELFF.